This T cell receptor beta chain came from a study of pediatric ulcerative colitis. Comments on this clone: Its target is not known.

Regarding the study as a whole: Ulcerative colitis patients shared more blood-rectal clones than controls.

The CDR3 extends over 17 amino acids. Germline V gene data show CDR1 as LNHDA and CDR2 as SQIVND (reference sequence). V lost 3 bases and J 3 bases, leaving 20 bases between the germline ends. One to two pinch biopsies were taken from the rectum during colonoscopy. Clones were sequenced by immunoSEQ multiplex PCR, and TCRdb holds only the in-frame ones, with some missing. The data hold more than 40,000 clones, with around 76% observed a single time. This TCR was recovered from a girl aged 10 to 17 with moderate ulcerative colitis. Source material: gut tissue. V usage is TRBV19 and J usage is TRBJ1-2; the D gene is possibly TRBD1 (5 bases). The CDR3 loop is CASSILGGRGEYYGYTF. The CDR3 DNA reads as TGTGCCAGTAGTATTCTTGGGGGTCGGGGCGAATACTATGGCTACACCTTC.